This TCR beta chain came from a study of T cells in localized non-small cell lung cancer. This clone was recorded only once. The target antigen is unknown. Assay used: immunoSEQ multiplex PCR; TCRdb lists only in-frame clones, some missing. The sample yields about 36,000 clones, around 85% seen once. Between the trimmed V and J ends, which lost 2 bases and 1 base, there was a span of 15 bases. This CDR3 has 18 residues. The germline V gene encodes CDR1 MNHEY and CDR2 SMNVEV (reference sequence). Study findings and constraints: Elevated blood T cell density was associated with longer overall survival.

V is TRBV27 and J is TRBJ2-6; TRBD1 might be the D (6 bases). The TCR comes from a woman aged 35-75 years with stage I lung adenocarcinoma. The sample here was peripheral blood, taken before any cancer treatment. CDR3 protein: CASSLEYRVWSGANVLTF. The CDR3 DNA reads TGTGCCAGCAGTTTAGAGTACAGGGTTTGGTCTGGGGCCAACGTCCTGACTTTC.